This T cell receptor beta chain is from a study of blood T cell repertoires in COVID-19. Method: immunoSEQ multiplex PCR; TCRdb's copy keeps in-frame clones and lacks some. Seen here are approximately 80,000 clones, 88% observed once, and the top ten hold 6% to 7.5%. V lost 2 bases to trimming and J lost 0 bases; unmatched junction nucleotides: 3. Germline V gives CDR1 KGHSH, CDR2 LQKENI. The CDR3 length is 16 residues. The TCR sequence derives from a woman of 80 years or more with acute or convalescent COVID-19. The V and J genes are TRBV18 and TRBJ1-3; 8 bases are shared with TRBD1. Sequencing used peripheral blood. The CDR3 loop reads CASSPGTGSSGNTIYF. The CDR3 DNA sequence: TGTGCCAGCTCACCAGGGACAGGCAGCTCTGGAAACACCATATATTTT.